One sample yielded the 20 T cell receptor beta chains listed below, sequenced in a study of read filtering for tumor transcriptome and immune sequencing (dated by TCRdb to 2018 to 2021). Sequencing instrument: Illumina HiSeq 4000. The Immunoverse kit was used to build TCR libraries from roughly 0.4 ug RNA, with molecular barcoded adaptors covering alpha/delta and beta/gamma chains. In-frame beta chains were kept once TCRdb had trimmed the public reads at Q25 with fastp and called clones with MiXCR. Every distinct CDR3 protein forms one entry, paired with its most common genes and DNA. Here the sample has approximately 62,000 distinct CDR3 sequences; roughly 19% occur a single time. Approximately 10% of the sample is taken by the ten largest. Sequenced material: a population of CD138-negative cells sorted from bone marrow. The cell subset or site label corresponds to: bone marrow mononuclear cells depleted of CD138+ plasma/myeloma cells by negative magnetic selection. Receptors were obtained from a donor aged 40 or over with multiple myeloma.

This clonotype was detected ten times or more. This chain joins TRBV18 and TRBJ2-7, with 8 bases fitting TRBD1. Germline CDR1 is KGHSH and CDR2 is LQKENI. V was pared by 6 bases and J by 4 bases, with 11 bases of the junction left unmatched. This CDR3 comprises 15 residues. The CDR3 loop is CASSLKAGGLYEQYF. The CDR3 nucleotides read TGTGCCAGCTCCCTGAAGGCAGGGGGCCTGTACGAGCAGTACTTC.

With respect to this clonotype: One end of the junction does not line up with germline, which may come from a read error. V is TRBV10-3 and J is TRBJ2-1; 7 positions match TRBD2. Looked up from germline, CDR1 is ENHRY and CDR2 is SYGVKD. This CDR3 is built from 16 residues. DNA for the CDR3: TGTCCCATCAGTGAGTCGGCTCGCGGGAGCGACAATGAGCAGTTCTTC. It yields the protein CPISESARGSDNEQFF.

About this clonotype: This CDR3 fails to terminate in the conserved phenylalanine or tryptophan, so it likely reflects a read error. The chain links TRBV28 to TRBJ2-5; TRBD2 matches 10 bases. The ends lost 3 bases at V and 2 bases at J; junction bases unmatched: 6. This CDR3 is built from 16 residues. Per germline, CDR1 MDHEN and CDR2 SYDVKM. CDR3 coding DNA: TGTGCCAGCAGTTTCGGGGCTAGCGGGAGACAAGAGACCCAGTACTCC. Its translation: CASSFGASGRQETQYS.

About this clonotype itself: This could be a read error, since a much larger clone is one nucleotide away. The V gene is TRBV10-3, the J gene TRBJ2-5; D is possibly TRBD1 (6 bases). Germline V gene sequence: CDR1 ENHRY, CDR2 SYGVKD. The CDR3 sequence is 13 residues long. The CDR3 DNA reads as TGTGCCTCGAGAGCAGGGGCAGAAGAGTCCCAGTACTTC. This translates into CASRAGAEESQYF.

This clonotype came up many times. The rearrangement uses TRBV3-1 and TRBJ2-1, with D tentatively TRBD2 (5 bases). CDR1 and CDR2 (germline): LGHDT, YNNKEL (reference sequence). The V end lost 2 bases, the J end lost 7 bases, and 24 bases lay between the germline ends. The CDR3 consists of 18 residues. CDR3 nucleotide sequence: TGTGCCAGCAGCCAACCAGGCGGTGGGCGGGTTGGGGAGAATGAGCAGTTCTTC. It encodes CASSQPGGGRVGENEQFF.

As concerns this clonotype: A much bigger clone sits one base away, suggesting this may be a read error. CDR3 residues: CASSYSLKATGSYGQYF. The DNA of the CDR3 is TGTGCCAGCAGTTATTCCCTAAAGGCGACAGGGTCCTACGGGCAGTACTTC. The chain uses TRBV6-6 and TRBJ2-7; TRBD1 agrees at 7 bases. CDR1 and CDR2 (germline): MNHNY, SVGAGI (reference sequence). There are 17 residues in the CDR3.

This clonotype was picked up many times. The genes are TRBV12-3 or TRBV12-4 and TRBJ2-3, with 7 bases matching TRBD2. V was pared by 4 bases and J by 1 base, with 5 bases of the junction left unmatched. CDR3 length equals 15 residues. DNA for the CDR3: TGTGCCAGCAGTTGGGGCCGGGGGGGCACAGATACGCAGTATTTT. This sequence encodes CASSWGRGGTDTQYF.

This clonotype was observed at least ten times. The chain links TRBV2 to TRBJ1-5; D not certain. There are 15 residues in the CDR3. Trimming stripped 7 bases from V and 4 bases from J, with 17 bases between. CDR1 is SNHLY, CDR2 FYNNEI, per germline. CDR3 sequence (DNA): TGTGCCAGCACTCCCGGGGTGGAGGAGAATCAGCCCCAGCATTTT. Protein: CASTPGVEENQPQHF.

The sample holds many counts of this clonotype. The chain couples TRBV6-5 to TRBJ1-2; D is unclear. The CDR3 is made up of 11 amino acids. The germline V gene encodes CDR1 MNHEY and CDR2 SVGAGI. V dropped 10 bases and J dropped 6 bases, with 12 bases sitting between them. The CDR3 DNA sequence: TGTGCCATCCCCCCCGGGCATGGCTACACCTTC. This translates into CAIPPGHGYTF.

This clonotype was counted at least ten times. The chain combines TRBV7-2 with TRBJ2-5; no definite D call. The CDR3 loop spans 11 amino acids. V lost 5 bases and J 7 bases, leaving 8 bases between the germline ends. Germline assignment: CDR1 SGHTA and CDR2 FQGNSA. CDR3 DNA sequence: TGTGCCAGCAGCGCCTTGGGGACCCAGTACTTC. Translating it yields CASSALGTQYF. Supplemented by reference TRBV7-2 and TRBJ2-5, the full variable domain reads GAGVSQSPSNKVTEKGKDVELRCDPISGHTALYWYRQSLGQGLEFLIYFQGNSAPDKSGLPSDRFSAERTGGSVSTLTIQRTQQEDSAVYLCASSALGTQYFGPGTRLLVL.

At least ten counts were recorded for this clonotype. The V call is TRBV11-2, the J call TRBJ2-3; either TRBD1 or TRBD2 may fit D (5 bases each). Per the germline V gene, CDR1 is SGHAT and CDR2 is FQNNGV. The CDR3 spans 15 residues. V was cut by 0 bases and J by 3 bases, with 10 bases left in between. The CDR3 coding sequence is TGTGCCAGCAGCTTAGATGGGGGAAGGACAGATACGCAGTATTTT. Translated: CASSLDGGRTDTQYF.

This clonotype was seen at least ten times. V and J are TRBV5-6 and TRBJ2-7; TRBD1 matches 8 bases. CDR3 length equals 16 residues. The germline V gene encodes CDR1 SGHDT and CDR2 YYEEEE. The junction had 6 bases not matched to a gene; V was cut back by 1 base and J by 0 bases. The CDR3 is CASSLFQGAISYEQYF. The CDR3 DNA reads as TGTGCCAGCAGCTTGTTTCAGGGGGCCATCTCCTACGAGCAGTACTTC.

This clonotype was detected ten times or more. The chain employs TRBV19 and TRBJ2-5; D is ambiguous. The CDR3 runs to 15 residues. The germline V and J ends were trimmed by 3 bases and 2 bases, with 13 bases remaining between them. Germline values: CDR1 LNHDA, CDR2 SQIVND (reference sequence). The CDR3 loop is CASSMMGTKQETQYF. The CDR3 nucleotides read TGTGCCAGTAGTATGATGGGCACAAAACAAGAGACCCAGTACTTC. Variable domain in full (rest from reference TRBV19 and TRBJ2-5): DGGITQSPKYLFRKEGQNVTLSCEQNLNHDAMYWYRQDPGQGLRLIYYSQIVNDFQKGDIAEGYSVSREKKESFPLTVTSAQKNPTAFYLCASSMMGTKQETQYFGPGTRLLVL.

This clonotype was counted ten times or more. The genes are TRBV29-1 and TRBJ2-6; D gene uncertain. The CDR3 loop spans 15 amino acids. The V end lost 3 bases, the J end lost 0 bases, and 9 bases lay between the germline ends. The germline CDR1 and CDR2 sequences are SQVTM and ANQGSEA. CDR3 DNA: TGCAGCGTTGAGGCAACGAGCTCTGGGGCCAACGTCCTGACTTTC. Its translation: CSVEATSSGANVLTF.

This clonotype was observed a few times. This may be a read error: a much more frequent sequence differs by one nucleotide. This sequence joins TRBV29-1 and TRBJ2-1; 11 positions match TRBD2. CDR1 is SQVTM, CDR2 ANQGSEA, per germline. This CDR3 spans 18 amino acids. The CDR3, as DNA: TGCAGCGTTGAAGGTCTGACCCCTCTAGCGGGAGGAGGGAATGAGCAGTCCTTC. This codes for CSVEGLTPLAGGGNEQSF.

This clonotype was counted at least ten times. The chain joins TRBV15 to TRBJ1-1; D is uncertain. The germline V gene has CDR1 LNHNV and CDR2 YYDKDF (reference sequence). The germline V and J ends were trimmed by 0 bases and 0 bases, with 5 bases remaining between them. The CDR3 has 14 residues. The CDR3 region has the DNA TGTGCCACCAGCAGAGATCTCCTGAACACTGAAGCTTTCTTT. It is translated as CATSRDLLNTEAFF. The full variable domain, completed using reference TRBV15 and TRBJ1-1, is DAMVIQNPRYQVTQFGKPVTLSCSQTLNHNVMYWYQQKSSQAPKLLFHYYDKDFNNEADTPDNFQSRRPNTSFCFLDIRSPGLGDTAMYLCATSRDLLNTEAFFGQGTRLTVV.

V is TRBV12-3 or TRBV12-4 and J is TRBJ2-7; D is uncertain. CDR3 length equals 13 residues. V was pared by 5 bases and J by 1 base, with 9 bases between. CDR3 sequence reads: CASSLLSSYEQYF. CDR3 nucleotides: TGTGCCAGCAGTCTCCTATCGTCCTACGAGCAGTACTTC.

The sample holds many counts of this clonotype. The rearrangement joins TRBV3-1 to TRBJ2-5, with 10 bases matching TRBD2. Germline V CDR1 and CDR2: LGHDT, YNNKEL (reference sequence). The V gene end was trimmed by 3 bases and the J gene end by 1 base; junction bases not matched to a gene: 2. The CDR3 extends over 15 amino acids. DNA of the CDR3: TGTGCCAGCAGCCAGACTAGCGGGCTCCAAGAGACCCAGTACTTC. This encodes CASSQTSGLQETQYF.

This clonotype showed up many times. The chain has TRBV23-1 and TRBJ2-7; the D gene could be TRBD1 or TRBD2 (5 bases each). TRBV23-1 falls under the ORF class, with uncertain function. The ends were cut back, 4 bases at V and 6 bases at J, with 16 bases in the middle. This CDR3 contains 14 residues. The CDR3 DNA sequence: TGCGCCAGCAGTCGCTCGGGACGCGATTCCGAGCAGTACTTC. Translating it yields CASSRSGRDSEQYF.

This clonotype was recorded at least ten times. The genes are TRBV29-1 and TRBJ2-5; TRBD1 matches at 7 bases. Germline CDR1 SQVTM, CDR2 ANQGSEA. Trimming cost V 1 base and J 4 bases; bases outside gene matches: 6. The CDR3 is made up of 14 amino acids. In nucleotides, the CDR3 is TGCAGCGTTGAAGGAGACAGGGAGTCAGAGACCCAGTACTTC. Translated: CSVEGDRESETQYF.